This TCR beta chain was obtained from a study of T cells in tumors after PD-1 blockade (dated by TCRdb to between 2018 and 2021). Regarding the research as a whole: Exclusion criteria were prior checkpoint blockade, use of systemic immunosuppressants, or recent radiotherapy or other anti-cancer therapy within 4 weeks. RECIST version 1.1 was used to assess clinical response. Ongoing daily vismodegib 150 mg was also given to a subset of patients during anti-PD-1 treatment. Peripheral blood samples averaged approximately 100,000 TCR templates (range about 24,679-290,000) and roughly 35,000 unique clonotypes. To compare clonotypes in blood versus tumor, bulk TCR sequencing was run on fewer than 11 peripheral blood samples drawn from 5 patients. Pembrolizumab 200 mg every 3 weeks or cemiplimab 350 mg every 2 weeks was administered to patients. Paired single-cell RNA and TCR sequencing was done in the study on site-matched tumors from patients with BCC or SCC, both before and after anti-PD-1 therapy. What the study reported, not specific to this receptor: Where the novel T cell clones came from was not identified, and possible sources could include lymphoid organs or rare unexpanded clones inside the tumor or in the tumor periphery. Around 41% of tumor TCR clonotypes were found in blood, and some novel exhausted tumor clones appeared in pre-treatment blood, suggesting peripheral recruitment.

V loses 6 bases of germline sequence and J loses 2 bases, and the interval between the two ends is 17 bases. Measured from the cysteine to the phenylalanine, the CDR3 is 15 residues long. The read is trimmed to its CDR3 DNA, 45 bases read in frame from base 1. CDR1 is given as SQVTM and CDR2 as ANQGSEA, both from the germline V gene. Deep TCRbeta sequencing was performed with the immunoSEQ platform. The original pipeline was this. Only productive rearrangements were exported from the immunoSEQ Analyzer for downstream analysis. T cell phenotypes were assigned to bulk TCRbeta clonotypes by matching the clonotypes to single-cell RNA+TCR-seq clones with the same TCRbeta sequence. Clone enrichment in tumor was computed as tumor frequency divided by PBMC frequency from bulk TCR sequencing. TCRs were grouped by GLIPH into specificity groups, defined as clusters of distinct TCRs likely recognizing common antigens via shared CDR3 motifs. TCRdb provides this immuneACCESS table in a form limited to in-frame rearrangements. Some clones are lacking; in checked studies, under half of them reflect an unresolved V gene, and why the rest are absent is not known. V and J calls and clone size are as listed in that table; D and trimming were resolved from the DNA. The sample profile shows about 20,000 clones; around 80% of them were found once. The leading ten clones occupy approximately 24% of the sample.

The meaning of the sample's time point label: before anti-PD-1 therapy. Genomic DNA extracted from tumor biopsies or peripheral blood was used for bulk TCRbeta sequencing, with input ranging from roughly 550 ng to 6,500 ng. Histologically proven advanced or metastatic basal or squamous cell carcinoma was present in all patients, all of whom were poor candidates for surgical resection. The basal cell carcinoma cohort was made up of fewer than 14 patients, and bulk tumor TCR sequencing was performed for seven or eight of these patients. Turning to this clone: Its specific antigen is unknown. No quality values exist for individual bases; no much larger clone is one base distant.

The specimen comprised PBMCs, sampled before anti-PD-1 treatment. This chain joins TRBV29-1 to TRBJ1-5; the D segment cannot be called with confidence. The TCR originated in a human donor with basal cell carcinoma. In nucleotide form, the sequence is TGCAGCGTAGAGTCAGGACGGGGTGGCAATCAGCCCCAGCATTTT. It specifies CSVESGRGGNQPQHF.